This TCR beta chain was retrieved from a study of response to subunit inactivated influenza vaccine. Whole-study findings and limits: There was a suggestion from the authors that each seasonal influenza vaccination recruits few new T cells.

There are many counts of this clonotype. No antigen is known for it. MiXCR, run by TCRdb on the RT-PCR reads, gives a single entry per CDR3 protein. Among about 830,000 distinct CDR3 sequences listed, approximately 18% were seen once. In germline, CDR1 is SGHDT, CDR2 YYEEEE. Trimming took 0 bases from V and 5 from J, leaving 11 bases between them. CDR3 length: 14 amino acids. V gene TRBV5-6 combines with J gene TRBJ2-5; no definite D call. The sequence was obtained from a man in his fifties who received an inactivated influenza vaccine. The sample consisted of PBMCs from blood, taken 5 days after vaccination. DNA for the CDR3: TGTGCCAGCAGCTTGGCTCAAGATGGGGAGACCCAGTACTTC. Protein sequence: CASSLAQDGETQYF.